This TCR beta chain appears in the sequencing data of a study of T cell changes during pregnancy in multiple sclerosis (dated by TCRdb to between 2017 and 2020). Context from the whole study: Changes in the T cell repertoire over the course of pregnancy were examined in this study in women with multiple sclerosis.

Library prep was done by the immunoSEQ multiplex PCR assay. The table was pulled from immuneACCESS by TCRdb, which kept in-frame rearrangements only. Such tables lose some clones; where checked, under half of the loss comes from unresolved V genes, and the rest has no known cause. The sample includes tens of thousands of clones, with 75% to 95% observed a single time. The top ten clonotypes cover roughly 5.2% of the sample. CDR1 and CDR2 (LNHNV, YYDKDF) derive from the germline V gene (reference sequence). The CDR3 runs 15 residues from the cysteine to the phenylalanine. The kept DNA is CDR3 alone, 45 bases in frame from the first base. Trimming at the junction amounts to 5 bases on V and 8 bases on J, and the germline ends lie 18 bases apart. On this clone: The antigen it recognizes is unknown. No quality values exist for individual bases; no much larger clone is one base distant.

The clonotype comes from a female donor with multiple sclerosis, enrolled in a pregnancy study. The chain employs TRBV15 and TRBJ1-4, and possibly TRBD1, on 5 matching bases. The specimen was CD8+ T cells from peripheral blood mononuclear cells, collected before pregnancy. The nucleotide sequence reads as follows: TGTGCCACCAGCGGCCTCAAAGCGGGGACGGAAAAACTGTTTTTT. Its coded protein is CATSGLKAGTEKLFF.